These 13 T cell receptor beta chains were sequenced from one sample in a study of blood T cell repertoires in COVID-19. Profiled with immunoSEQ multiplex PCR; TCRdb holds only in-frame clones, not every one. The table shows 150,000 to 200,000 clones, with around 85% occurring only once. The sequenced material came from peripheral blood. The origin of the receptors is a human donor with active or convalescent COVID-19. The donor label of this sample is uncertain.

J is TRBJ2-4 and V is TRBV21-1; TRBD2 is taken as the D call from the table, unchecked against the DNA. TRBV21-1 is a listed pseudogene. The CDR3 spans 13 residues. CDR3 sequence (DNA): TGTGCCAGCAGCAAACCAAAAGAGGACATTCAGTACTTC. This translates into CASSKPKEDIQYF.

The chain combines TRBV5-6 with TRBJ2-4; tentative D call: TRBD2 (5 bases). The CDR3 loop spans 15 amino acids. CDR1 is SGHDT and CDR2 is YYEEEE in the germline V gene. With 2 bases removed from V and 0 bases from J, the gap between germline ends came to 9 bases. CDR3 in DNA: TGTGCCAGCAGCTTTCGGACTCTAGCCAAAAACATTCAGTACTTC. It yields the protein CASSFRTLAKNIQYF.

The chain carries TRBV7-6 and TRBJ2-7; TRBD1 agrees at 10 bases. Germline V gene lookup returns CDR1 SGHVS and CDR2 FNYEAQ. This CDR3 has 15 residues. V trimming: 1 base; J trimming: 5 bases; junction bases outside the gene matches: 5. DNA of the CDR3: TGTGCCAGCAGCTTAGAGGGGGACAGGGGAAACGAGCAGTACTTC. Its translation: CASSLEGDRGNEQYF. Full variable domain (missing parts from reference TRBV7-6 and TRBJ2-7): GAGVSQSPRYKVTKRGQDVALRCDPISGHVSLYWYRQALGQGPEFLTYFNYEAQQDKSGLPNDRFSAERPEGSISTLTIQRTEQRDSAMYRCASSLEGDRGNEQYFGPGTRLTVT.

The chain carries TRBV9 and TRBJ1-2, with D unclear. V gave up 0 bases and J gave up 5 bases, with 8 bases separating them. This CDR3 region has 13 residues. Germline V gene data show CDR1 as SGDLS and CDR2 as YYNGEE. The CDR3 bases are TGTGCCAGCAGCGTAGAAGAGGCGTATGGCTACACCTTC. Encoded protein: CASSVEEAYGYTF.

Turning to this clone: At one boundary the junction diverges from the germline segment, which might be a read error. CDR3 nucleotides: TGTGCTAGCAGTCAGGCGGGAGGGCGCGATGAGCAGTTCTTC. This sequence encodes CASSQAGGRDEQFF. J is TRBJ2-1 and V is TRBV7-7; 9 bases map to TRBD2. The germline CDR1 and CDR2 sequences are SSHAT and FNYEAQ (reference sequence). This CDR3 spans 14 amino acids.

A few counts support this clone. V gene TRBV3-1 (or the pseudogene TRBV3-2) combines with J gene TRBJ2-1, with D perhaps TRBD2 (6 bases). This CDR3 region has 15 residues. V was clipped by 1 base and J by 9 bases, with 16 bases between them. Germline V lookup: CDR1 LGHDT, CDR2 YNNKEL (reference sequence). The CDR3 coding sequence is TGTGCCAGCAGCCAAGCTCCGGGAAAGGAGGGTGAGCAGTTCTTC. This codes for CASSQAPGKEGEQFF.

The chain carries TRBV29-1 and TRBJ2-5, with 8 bases identical to TRBD2. Trimming cost V 7 bases and J 5 bases; bases outside gene matches: 6. The CDR3 extends over 12 amino acids. Germline-derived CDR1 and CDR2 are SQVTM and ANQGSEA. The CDR3 coding sequence is TGCAGCGAGCGGGAGATGGATGAGACCCAGTACTTC. It is translated as CSEREMDETQYF. Full variable domain (outside the CDR3, taken from reference TRBV29-1 and TRBJ2-5): SAVISQKPSRDICQRGTSLTIQCQVDSQVTMMFWYRQQPGQSLTLIATANQGSEATYESGFVIDKFPISRPNLTFSTLTVSNMSPEDSSIYLCSEREMDETQYFGPGTRLLVL.

The chain links TRBV28 to TRBJ1-4, with D unclear. Looked up from germline, CDR1 is MDHEN and CDR2 is SYDVKM. The CDR3 is 14 amino acids. Trimming took off 3 bases at V and 10 bases at J, with 15 bases between the two ends. Here the CDR3 DNA reads TGTGCCAGCAGTTTCCGCCACGGGGAGGGAAAACTGTTTTTT. This sequence encodes CASSFRHGEGKLFF.

The chain joins TRBV7-9 to TRBJ1-1; 9 nucleotides align to TRBD1. The CDR3 consists of 13 residues. Germline V CDR1 and CDR2: SEHNR, FQNEAQ (reference sequence). Trimming took 2 bases from V and 7 from J; bases not matched to a gene: 2. In DNA, the CDR3 is TGTGCCAGCAGCTTACAGGGACAGGGTGAAGCTTTCTTT. Its translation: CASSLQGQGEAFF. Supplemented by reference TRBV7-9 and TRBJ1-1, the full variable domain reads DTGVSQNPRHKITKRGQNVTFRCDPISEHNRLYWYRQTLGQGPEFLTYFQNEAQLEKSRLLSDRFSAERPKGSFSTLEIQRTEQGDSAMYLCASSLQGQGEAFFGQGTRLTVV.

On this clone: The junction shows a germline mismatch at one end, possibly a read error. The chain has TRBV16 and TRBJ1-1; maybe TRBD1 (5 bases). The CDR3 is 16 amino acids. Germline loops: CDR1 KGHSY, CDR2 FQNENV. CDR3 sequence (DNA): TGTGCCACCAGCCAACCAATTGGGGGGGGGAGGACTGAAGCTTTCTTT. Amino acids: CATSQPIGGGRTEAFF. Using reference TRBV16 and TRBJ1-1 for the parts outside the CDR3, the full variable domain is GEEVAQTPKHLVRGEGQKAKLYCAPIKGHSYVFWYQQVLKNEFKFLISFQNENVFDETGMPKERFSAKCLPNSPCSLEIQATKLEDSAVYFCATSQPIGGGRTEAFFGQGTRLTVV.

The chain couples TRBV2 to TRBJ2-7; 12 bases map to TRBD2. After removal of 4 bases from V and 4 bases from J, the junction contained 11 bases not matched to a gene. CDR1 is SNHLY and CDR2 is FYNNEI in the germline V gene. CDR3 size: 17 residues. The CDR3: CASSGSLPGTSGYEQYF. As DNA, the CDR3 is TGTGCCAGCAGTGGTTCACTACCCGGGACTAGCGGGTACGAGCAGTACTTC.

This clone was seen at least ten times. V and J are TRBV9 and TRBJ2-6; D perhaps matches TRBD1 (6 bases). V lost 4 bases to trimming and J lost 3 bases, with 14 bases between them. Germline assignment: CDR1 SGDLS and CDR2 YYNGEE. There are 16 residues in the CDR3. The CDR3 bases are TGTGCCAGCAGCTACGGGACACTGCTTGGGGCCAACGTCCTGACTTTC. It is translated as CASSYGTLLGANVLTF.

J is TRBJ1-1 and V is TRBV18, with 7 bases lining up with TRBD1. The CDR3 extends over 17 amino acids. With 1 base clipped from V and 0 bases from J, the junction kept 8 bases outside the gene matches. CDR1 and CDR2 (germline): KGHSH, LQKENI. The CDR3 region has the DNA TGTGCCAGCTCACCACGGCAGGGGGATTACATGAACACTGAAGCTTTCTTT. Encoded protein: CASSPRQGDYMNTEAFF.